These 20 T cell receptor beta chains came from one sample sequenced in a study of STAT5B mutations in CD4+ large granular lymphocyte leukemia. The assay was immunoSEQ multiplex PCR, and TCRdb's table has in-frame clones only and misses some. The table records around 29,000 clones, under 85% of them present only once. Specimen: CD4+ T cells from blood buffy coats. Receptors were obtained from a human donor in good health.

The V and J genes are TRBV6-1 and TRBJ2-1; 11 nucleotides line up with TRBD2. Germline V gene sequence: CDR1 MNHNS, CDR2 SASEGT. Trimming removed 7 bases from V and 8 bases from J; junction bases left unmatched: 10. There are 15 residues in the CDR3. The CDR3 loop reads CASNLAGGPSYEQFF. In DNA, the CDR3 is TGTGCCAGCAATTTAGCGGGGGGGCCTTCGTATGAGCAGTTCTTC.

The rearrangement joins TRBV19 to TRBJ2-2; 9 nucleotides agree with TRBD1. Germline V gives CDR1 LNHDA, CDR2 SQIVND (reference sequence). The CDR3 runs 15 residues. V was pared by 5 bases and J by 5 bases, with 6 bases of the junction left unmatched. CDR3 coding DNA: TGTGCCAGTAGTGGGGGACAGGGAAGGACCGGGGAGCTGTTTTTT. This translates into CASSGGQGRTGELFF.

The chain couples TRBV15 to TRBJ1-1; the D is unclear. The CDR3 totals 15 residues. The V gene's germline CDR1 is LNHNV and CDR2 YYDKDF (reference sequence). Trimming cost V 0 bases and J 1 base, with 9 bases left between them. The CDR3 here is CATSRDRAENTEAFF. In DNA form, the CDR3 reads TGTGCCACCAGCAGAGATCGTGCAGAGAACACTGAAGCTTTCTTT.

The chain couples TRBV5-1 to TRBJ2-2, with 9 bases identical to TRBD2. V was pared by 2 bases and J by 6 bases, with 2 bases of the junction left unmatched. The CDR3 has 14 amino acids. Germline V CDR1 and CDR2: SGHRS, YFSETQ. The CDR3 coding sequence is TGCGCCAGCAGCTTTGGCGGGGGGGCCGGGGAGCTGTTTTTT. It translates to CASSFGGGAGELFF. Supplemented by reference TRBV5-1 and TRBJ2-2, the full variable domain reads KAGVTQTPRYLIKTRGQQVTLSCSPISGHRSVSWYQQTPGQGLQFLFEYFSETQRNKGNFPGRFSGRQFSNSRSEMNVSTLELGDSALYLCASSFGGGAGELFFGEGSRLTVL.

The rearrangement links TRBV9 to TRBJ2-1; 15 bases are shared with TRBD2. The trim removed 0 bases at V and 9 bases at J, leaving 4 bases unmatched. Germline V gene sequence: CDR1 SGDLS, CDR2 YYNGEE. The CDR3 runs 16 residues. CDR3 nucleotides: TGTGCCAGCAGCGTAGGGGGACTAGCGGGGGGCAGTGAGCAGTTCTTC. It specifies CASSVGGLAGGSEQFF. The full variable domain, rest sourced from reference TRBV9 and TRBJ2-1, is DSGVTQTPKHLITATGQRVTLRCSPRSGDLSVYWYQQSLDQGLQFLIQYYNGEERAKGNILERFSAQQFPDLHSELNLSSLELGDSALYFCASSVGGLAGGSEQFFGPGTRLTVL.

This clone is labeled as medium-sized. J is TRBJ1-2 and V is TRBV5-4; 11 nucleotides match TRBD1. The CDR3 runs to 18 residues. With 4 bases clipped from V and 7 bases from J, the junction kept 18 bases outside the gene matches. CDR1 and CDR2 (germline): SGHNT, YYREEE (reference sequence). Written as DNA, the CDR3 is TGTGCCAGCAGCCCAACATTATACGGGACAGGGGGTCGAGGTGGCTACACCTTC. Translating gives CASSPTLYGTGGRGGYTF.

The genes are TRBV5-4 and TRBJ1-1; perhaps TRBD1 as D (5 bases). This CDR3 has 13 amino acids. V was pared by 4 bases and J by 8 bases, with 15 bases between. Germline V gives CDR1 SGHNT, CDR2 YYREEE (reference sequence). In DNA, the CDR3 is TGTGCCAGCAGCCCCGAGGGACCGGGAGAAGCTTTCTTT. Its translation: CASSPEGPGEAFF. Drawing the rest from reference TRBV5-4 and TRBJ1-1, the complete variable domain is ETGVTQSPTHLIKTRGQQVTLRCSSQSGHNTVSWYQQALGQGPQFIFQYYREEENGRGNFPPRFSGLQFPNYSSELNVNALELDDSALYLCASSPEGPGEAFFGQGTRLTVV.

This chain uses TRBV5-1 with TRBJ1-2; 9 nucleotides align to TRBD1. The germline V gene encodes CDR1 SGHRS and CDR2 YFSETQ. Trimming took 3 bases from V and 4 from J; bases not matched to a gene: 7. The CDR3 consists of 15 residues. In DNA, the CDR3 is TGCGCCAGCAGCTGGGACAGGGCCTCAGGCTATGGCTACACCTTC. It codes for CASSWDRASGYGYTF. Full variable domain (rest looked up from reference TRBV5-1 and TRBJ1-2): KAGVTQTPRYLIKTRGQQVTLSCSPISGHRSVSWYQQTPGQGLQFLFEYFSETQRNKGNFPGRFSGRQFSNSRSEMNVSTLELGDSALYLCASSWDRASGYGYTFGSGTRLTVV.

V is TRBV28 and J is TRBJ1-2; D is uncertain. CDR3 length: 14 amino acids. The germline gives CDR1 MDHEN, CDR2 SYDVKM. V lost 4 bases to trimming and J lost 5 bases, with 14 bases between them. The CDR3, as DNA: TGTGCCAGCAGTTGGGCAAAACACCGATATGGCTACACCTTC. Protein product: CASSWAKHRYGYTF.

J is TRBJ1-2 and V is TRBV25-1; the D gene is possibly TRBD1 (5 bases). This CDR3 is built from 16 residues. V was cut by 2 bases and J by 1 base, with 14 bases left in between. From germline, CDR1 is MGHDK and CDR2 SYGVNS. In DNA form, the CDR3 reads TGTGCCAGCAGTGAAGACGGACAATATTATAACTATGGCTACACCTTC. It codes for CASSEDGQYYNYGYTF.

This chain links TRBV6-1 with TRBJ2-2; D is uncertain. V was cut by 6 bases and J by 1 base, with 9 bases left in between. The CDR3 has 14 residues. CDR1 MNHNS and CDR2 SASEGT come from the germline V gene. The CDR3 loop reads CASREYRNTGELFF. Written as DNA, the CDR3 is TGTGCCAGCAGAGAATACAGGAACACCGGGGAGCTGTTTTTT.

This clone was observed a few times. The CDR3 does not close with the conserved phenylalanine or tryptophan, likely indicating a read error. The limits of the CDR3 on the DNA are not certain, so only TCRdb's listed CDR3 is given. V is TRBV27 and J is TRBJ2-7. Germline V gene sequence: CDR1 MNHEY, CDR2 SMNVEV (reference sequence). The CDR3 is 10 amino acids long, termini counted. CDR3 residues: CASSLSGDVA.

The chain carries TRBV11-2 and TRBJ1-1, with D perhaps TRBD1 (6 bases). The V end lost 6 bases, the J end lost 8 bases, and 19 bases lay between the germline ends. The CDR3 has 14 residues. The germline V gene encodes CDR1 SGHAT and CDR2 FQNNGV. The DNA for the CDR3 is TGTGCCAGCAGTCCACAGTATATCAGGGGCGAAGCTTTCTTT. Protein: CASSPQYIRGEAFF.

In this sample, this clone turned up a few times. This rearrangement joins TRBV7-9 to TRBJ1-1, with TRBD1 as a possible D gene (5 bases). In germline, CDR1 is SEHNR, CDR2 FQNEAQ (reference sequence). The CDR3 spans 13 residues. V was trimmed by 4 bases and J by 8 bases, leaving 14 bases between them. CDR3 coding DNA: TGTGCCAGCAGCTGGGCCTTCGGGACGGAAGCTTTCTTT. Its protein is CASSWAFGTEAFF.

The chain carries TRBV6-5 and TRBJ2-3, with 7 bases identical to TRBD2. V lost 6 bases to trimming and J lost 1 base; unmatched junction nucleotides: 7. The germline V gene has CDR1 MNHEY and CDR2 SVGAGI. The CDR3 loop spans 15 amino acids. CDR3 nucleotide sequence: TGTGCCAGCAGCGCTAGGACTAGTGGCACAGATACGCAGTATTTT. Protein sequence: CASSARTSGTDTQYF.

This clone showed up just once. The genes are TRBV9 and TRBJ1-1; D remains unclear. CDR1 is SGDLS, CDR2 YYNGEE, per germline. V gave up 4 bases and J gave up 3 bases, with 10 bases separating them. The CDR3 is 13 residues long. CDR3 sequence: CASSFKVDTEAFF. CDR3 DNA: TGTGCCAGCAGCTTTAAAGTGGACACTGAAGCTTTCTTT. Variable domain in full (rest from reference TRBV9 and TRBJ1-1): DSGVTQTPKHLITATGQRVTLRCSPRSGDLSVYWYQQSLDQGLQFLIQYYNGEERAKGNILERFSAQQFPDLHSELNLSSLELGDSALYFCASSFKVDTEAFFGQGTRLTVV.

The V and J genes are TRBV19 and TRBJ2-5; 11 positions agree with TRBD2. The V and J ends lost 3 bases and 3 bases, in that order; junction bases with no gene match: 3. The CDR3 has 15 amino acids. Germline-derived CDR1 and CDR2 are LNHDA and SQIVND (reference sequence). In DNA form, the CDR3 reads TGTGCCAGTAGTATCCAACTAGCGGGGGAAGAGACCCAGTACTTC. Translation gives CASSIQLAGEETQYF.

The genes are TRBV4-3 and TRBJ1-4; D unresolved. This CDR3 is 18 amino acids long. CDR1 and CDR2 (germline): LGHNA, YSLEER. Deletions cut 0 bases from V and 4 bases from J, with 18 bases between. The DNA of the CDR3 is TGCGCCAGCAGCCAAGATCTATTAGGGCTCTGGGGTAATGAAAAACTGTTTTTT. Amino acid sequence: CASSQDLLGLWGNEKLFF.

The chain employs TRBV5-1 and TRBJ1-1; D is uncertain. V lost 0 bases and J 5 bases, leaving 17 bases between the germline ends. CDR1 and CDR2 (germline): SGHRS, YFSETQ. The CDR3 extends over 16 amino acids. The CDR3 sequence is CASSLEASVGTTEAFF. CDR3 nucleotide sequence: TGCGCCAGCAGCTTGGAAGCTTCGGTTGGTACAACTGAAGCTTTCTTT.

Details on this clone: An end of the junction differs from the germline gene, which may be a read error. The chain couples TRBV19 to TRBJ1-6, with unresolved D. CDR1 is LNHDA and CDR2 is SQIVND in the germline V gene (reference sequence). The CDR3 is 16 amino acids. CDR3 in amino acids: CASSNGITSDNSPLHF. Here the CDR3 DNA reads TGTGCCAGTAGTAATGGGATAACCTCCGATAATTCACCCCTCCACTTT.